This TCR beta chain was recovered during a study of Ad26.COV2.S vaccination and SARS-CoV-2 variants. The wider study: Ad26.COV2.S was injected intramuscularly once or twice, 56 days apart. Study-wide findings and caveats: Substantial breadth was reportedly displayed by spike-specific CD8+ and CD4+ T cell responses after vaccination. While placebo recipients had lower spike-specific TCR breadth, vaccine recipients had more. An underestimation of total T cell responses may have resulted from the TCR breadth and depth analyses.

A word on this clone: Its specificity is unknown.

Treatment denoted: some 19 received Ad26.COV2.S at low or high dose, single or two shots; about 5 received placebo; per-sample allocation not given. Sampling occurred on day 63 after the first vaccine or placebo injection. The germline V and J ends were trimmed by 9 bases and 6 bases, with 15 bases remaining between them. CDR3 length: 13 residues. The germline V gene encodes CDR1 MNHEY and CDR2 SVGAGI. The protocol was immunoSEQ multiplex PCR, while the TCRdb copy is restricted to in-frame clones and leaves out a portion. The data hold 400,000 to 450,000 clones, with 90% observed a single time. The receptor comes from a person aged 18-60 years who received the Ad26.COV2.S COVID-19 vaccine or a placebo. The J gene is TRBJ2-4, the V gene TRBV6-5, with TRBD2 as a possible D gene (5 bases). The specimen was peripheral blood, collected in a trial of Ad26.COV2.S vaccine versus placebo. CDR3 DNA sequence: TGTGCCAGTAGCGCGGATCGGCTAAACATTCAGTACTTC. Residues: CASSADRLNIQYF.